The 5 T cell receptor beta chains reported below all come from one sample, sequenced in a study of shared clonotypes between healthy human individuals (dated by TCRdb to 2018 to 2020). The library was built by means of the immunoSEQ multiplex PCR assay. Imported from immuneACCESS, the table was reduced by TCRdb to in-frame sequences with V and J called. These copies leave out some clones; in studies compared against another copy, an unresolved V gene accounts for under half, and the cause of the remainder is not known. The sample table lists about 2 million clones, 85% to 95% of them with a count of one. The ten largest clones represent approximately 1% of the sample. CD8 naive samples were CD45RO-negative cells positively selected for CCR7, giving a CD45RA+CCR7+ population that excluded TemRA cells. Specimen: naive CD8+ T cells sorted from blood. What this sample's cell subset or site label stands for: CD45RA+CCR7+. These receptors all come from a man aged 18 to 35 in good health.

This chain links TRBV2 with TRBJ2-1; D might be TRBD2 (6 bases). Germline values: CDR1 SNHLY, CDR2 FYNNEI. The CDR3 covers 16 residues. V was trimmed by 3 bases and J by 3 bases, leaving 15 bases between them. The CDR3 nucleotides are TGTGCCAGCAGTGAGCAGTCTAGCGCCCTCTACAATGAGCAGTTCTTC. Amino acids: CASSEQSSALYNEQFF.

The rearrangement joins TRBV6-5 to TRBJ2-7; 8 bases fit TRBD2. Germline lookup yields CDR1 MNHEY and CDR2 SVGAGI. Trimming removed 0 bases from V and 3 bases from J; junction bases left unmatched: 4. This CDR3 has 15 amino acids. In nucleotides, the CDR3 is TGTGCCAGCAGTTACTCGCGCGCGGGAGGCTACGAGCAGTACTTC. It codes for CASSYSRAGGYEQYF.

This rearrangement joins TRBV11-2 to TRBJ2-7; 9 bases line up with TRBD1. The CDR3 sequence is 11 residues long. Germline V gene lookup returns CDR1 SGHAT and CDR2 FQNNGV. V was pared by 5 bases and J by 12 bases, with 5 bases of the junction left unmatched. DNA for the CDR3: TGTGCCAGCAGCAAGGGACAGGGAGGGTACTTC. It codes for CASSKGQGGYF.

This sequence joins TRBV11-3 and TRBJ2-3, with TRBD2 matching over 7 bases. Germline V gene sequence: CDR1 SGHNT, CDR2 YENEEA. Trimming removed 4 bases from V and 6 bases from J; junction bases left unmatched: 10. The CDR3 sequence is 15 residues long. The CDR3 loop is CASSSSGIWGDTQYF. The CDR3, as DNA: TGTGCCAGCAGCTCGAGCGGGATCTGGGGTGATACGCAGTATTTT. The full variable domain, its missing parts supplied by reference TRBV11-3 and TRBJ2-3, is EAGVVQSPRYKIIEKKQPVAFWCNPISGHNTLYWYLQNLGQGPELLIRYENEEAVDDSQLPKDRFSAERLKGVDSTLKIQPAELGDSAVYLCASSSSGIWGDTQYFGPGTRLTVL.

The CDR3, as DNA: TGTGCCATCAGTGAACGGGACAGGGATGAAAAACTGTTTTTT. It codes for CAISERDRDEKLFF. The J gene is TRBJ1-4, the V gene TRBV10-3, with 9 bases lining up with TRBD1. The ends lost 3 bases at V and 6 bases at J; junction bases unmatched: 2. The CDR3 spans 14 residues. CDR1 and CDR2 from the germline V gene are ENHRY and SYGVKD.